The 26 T cell receptor beta chains reported below all come from one sample, sequenced in a study of blood T cell repertoires in COVID-19. Sequencing was performed with immunoSEQ multiplex PCR; in TCRdb, only in-frame clones are kept and a portion is missing. This sample has around 80,000 clones, with approximately 90% found just once. Sequencing was carried out using peripheral blood. All receptors come from a woman of 80 years or more with acute or convalescent COVID-19.

The chain carries TRBV11-3 and TRBJ2-2; unclear D gene. CDR1 and CDR2 from the germline V gene are SGHNT and YENEEA. Deletions cut 4 bases from V and 5 bases from J, with 2 bases between. The CDR3 runs 11 residues. The CDR3 nucleotides read TGTGCCAGCAGCTCGACCGGGGAGCTGTTTTTT. Amino acids: CASSSTGELFF.

The V and J genes are TRBV20-1 and TRBJ1-4; D remains ambiguous. The CDR3 is 11 amino acids. The V gene's germline CDR1 is DFQATT and CDR2 SNEGSKA (reference sequence). The ends were cut back, 6 bases at V and 7 bases at J, with 9 bases in the middle. The CDR3 loop is CSAKGAEKLFF. The DNA of the CDR3 is TGCAGTGCCAAGGGAGCTGAAAAACTGTTTTTT.

This chain links TRBV25-1 with TRBJ1-2; 9 bases align to TRBD1. V lost 2 bases to trimming and J lost 1 base; unmatched junction nucleotides: 5. The CDR3 runs to 16 residues. Per the germline V gene, CDR1 is MGHDK and CDR2 is SYGVNS. CDR3 protein: CASSERPGQGNYGYTF. The CDR3 DNA sequence: TGTGCCAGCAGTGAACGCCCGGGACAGGGTAACTATGGCTACACCTTC.

This clone was seen just once. The V gene is TRBV9, the J gene TRBJ1-6, with a possible D match to TRBD1 (6 bases). This CDR3 comprises 14 residues. Trimming pared 4 bases from V and 9 bases from J, leaving 14 bases between. CDR1 is SGDLS, CDR2 YYNGEE, per germline. The CDR3 here is CASSIRQESSPLHF. The CDR3, as DNA: TGTGCCAGCAGCATTAGACAGGAGAGTTCACCCCTCCACTTT.

This rearrangement joins TRBV28 to TRBJ2-1; 16 bases line up with TRBD2. The V and J ends lost 2 bases and 2 bases, in that order; junction bases with no gene match: 3. Germline CDR1 MDHEN, CDR2 SYDVKM. CDR3 size: 18 residues. The CDR3: CASSLGGTSGRAYNEQFF. CDR3 sequence (DNA): TGTGCCAGCAGTTTAGGAGGGACTAGCGGGAGGGCCTACAATGAGCAGTTCTTC.

This rearrangement joins TRBV5-1 to TRBJ2-5; a weak D match, TRBD1 (5 bases). V lost 7 bases to trimming and J lost 4 bases, with 20 bases between them. The CDR3 totals 15 residues. Germline assignment: CDR1 SGHRS and CDR2 YFSETQ. CDR3 sequence: CASRQVTFDRETQYF. In DNA form, the CDR3 reads TGCGCCAGCCGACAAGTGACTTTTGACAGAGAGACCCAGTACTTC.

The CDR3 DNA follows: TGTGCCATCAGTCCGGTTAGCGGGAGGGCAGATACGCAGTATTTT. It codes for CAISPVSGRADTQYF. The chain has TRBV10-3 and TRBJ2-3, with TRBD2 matching over 11 bases. The CDR3 has 15 residues. The ends lost 5 bases at V and 4 bases at J; junction bases unmatched: 5. CDR1 is ENHRY and CDR2 is SYGVKD in the germline V gene.

This clone was detected only once. The chain is built from TRBV5-5 and TRBJ2-3; D might be TRBD2 (6 bases). This CDR3 comprises 14 residues. Trimming took off 4 bases at V and 5 bases at J, with 14 bases between the two ends. The germline V gene has CDR1 SGHKS and CDR2 YYEKEE (reference sequence). Here the CDR3 DNA reads TGTGCCAGCAGCGGGGGGACTTTGGGAGATACGCAGTATTTT. Translation: CASSGGTLGDTQYF.

This clone was observed a single time. This chain joins TRBV6-2 or TRBV6-3 and TRBJ1-1; 9 bases are a match to TRBD1. Trimming removed 4 bases from V and 4 bases from J; junction bases left unmatched: 7. The CDR3 sequence is 15 residues long. Germline assignment: CDR1 MNHEY and CDR2 SVGEGT. The CDR3 sequence: CASSSGQGWATEAFF. The DNA for the CDR3 is TGTGCCAGCAGTTCGGGACAGGGTTGGGCCACTGAAGCTTTCTTT.

The chain couples TRBV5-4 to TRBJ1-2, with TRBD1 identical over 7 bases. The CDR3 runs 13 residues. The V gene's germline CDR1 is SGHNT and CDR2 YYREEE (reference sequence). Trimming took 5 bases from V and 3 from J; bases not matched to a gene: 4. CDR3 amino acids: CASSPTGDYGYTF. As DNA, the CDR3 is TGTGCCAGCAGTCCTACAGGGGACTATGGCTACACCTTC.

The chain carries TRBV11-2 and TRBJ2-5, with D possibly TRBD1 on 6 matching bases. CDR1 and CDR2 (germline): SGHAT, FQNNGV. The CDR3 runs to 13 residues. Between the trimmed V and J ends, which lost 3 bases and 3 bases, there was a span of 8 bases. The CDR3 is CASSFGQKETQYF. For the CDR3, the DNA is TGTGCCAGCAGCTTCGGACAGAAAGAGACCCAGTACTTC.

V and J are TRBV5-1 and TRBJ2-5; TRBD2 agrees at 8 bases. Unmatched junction bases numbered 8, after V lost 3 bases and J lost 1 base. CDR1 is SGHRS and CDR2 is YFSETQ in the germline V gene. The CDR3 extends over 16 amino acids. The DNA of the CDR3 is TGCGCCAGCAGCTATTCAAGCGGGGGCCTCCAAGAGACCCAGTACTTC. Translating gives CASSYSSGGLQETQYF.

The rearrangement links TRBV10-3 to TRBJ2-7; D perhaps matches TRBD1 (6 bases). Germline values: CDR1 ENHRY, CDR2 SYGVKD. CDR3 size: 12 residues. V shed 10 bases and J shed 7 bases, with 17 bases lying between them. In nucleotides, the CDR3 is TGTGCCACCCAGACAGGTTCGAGGGAGCAGTACTTC. It translates to CATQTGSREQYF.

The chain has TRBV5-8 and TRBJ1-5; the D gene is possibly TRBD1 (5 bases). The germline V and J ends were trimmed by 1 base and 3 bases, with 11 bases remaining between them. The CDR3 runs to 15 residues. The V gene's germline CDR1 is SGHTS and CDR2 YDEGEE. The DNA of the CDR3 is TGTGCCAGCAGCTTGCGGCCAGGGTACAATCAGCCCCAGCATTTT. It codes for CASSLRPGYNQPQHF.

Only a few counts were recorded for this clone. At one boundary the junction diverges from the germline segment, which might be a read error. The CDR3 nucleotides read TGTGCCAGTAGTATTATGACTAGCGGGGGACAAGAGTCCCAGTACTTC. Protein product: CASSIMTSGGQESQYF. J is TRBJ2-5 and V is TRBV19, with 12 nucleotides matching TRBD2. Per the germline V gene, CDR1 is LNHDA and CDR2 is SQIVND (reference sequence). The CDR3 covers 16 residues.

This rearrangement joins TRBV5-5 to TRBJ2-1; 9 nucleotides match TRBD2. The CDR3 is 16 amino acids. J lost 7 bases, V lost 4 bases, and 12 bases had no gene match. The germline V gene encodes CDR1 SGHKS and CDR2 YYEKEE (reference sequence). In DNA form, the CDR3 reads TGTGCCAGCAGCGTGATTAGCGGGAGATTTGGTAATGAGCAGTTCTTC. Residues: CASSVISGRFGNEQFF.

This chain joins TRBV4-3 and TRBJ1-2; TRBD1 is a possible D gene (6 bases). The CDR3 covers 15 residues. The V gene lost 1 base and the J gene lost 0 bases, with 9 bases spanning the gap. CDR1 is LGHNA, CDR2 YSLEER, per germline. The CDR3: CASSQGDTANYGYTF. DNA of the CDR3: TGCGCCAGCAGCCAAGGGGACACTGCTAACTATGGCTACACCTTC.

This clone showed up just a few times. The chain recombines TRBV11-3 with TRBJ1-1; 11 bases are shared with TRBD1. This CDR3 region has 13 residues. Germline-derived CDR1 and CDR2 are SGHNT and YENEEA. V shed 5 bases and J 4 bases; nucleotides not matched to a gene: 0. CDR3 amino acids: CASSGTGGTEAFF. The DNA of the CDR3 is TGTGCCAGCAGCGGGACAGGGGGCACTGAAGCTTTCTTT.

This clone occurred once. This chain links TRBV28 with TRBJ1-5, with D possibly matching TRBD1 (5 bases). The CDR3 runs to 15 residues. The germline CDR1 and CDR2 sequences are MDHEN and SYDVKM. Trimming removed 2 bases from V and 4 bases from J, with 12 bases in between. CDR3 in amino acids: CASSLGGARNQPQHF. In nucleotides, the CDR3 is TGTGCCAGCAGTTTAGGTGGGGCACGGAATCAGCCCCAGCATTTT.

This chain links TRBV15 with TRBJ2-1; no firm D call. The CDR3 is made up of 13 amino acids. In germline, CDR1 is LNHNV, CDR2 YYDKDF (reference sequence). V lost 8 bases, J lost 4 bases, and 12 bases lay in between. The CDR3 coding sequence is TGTGCCACCTCCCCCTACAGATACAATGAGCAGTTCTTC. Translation gives CATSPYRYNEQFF.

The chain couples TRBV28 to TRBJ1-3, with TRBD1 matching 9 bases. J was trimmed by 2 bases and V by 7 bases; bases with no gene match: 15. This CDR3 is 18 amino acids long. Germline-derived CDR1 and CDR2 are MDHEN and SYDVKM. The CDR3 region has the DNA TGTGCCAGCAATCCCCGGGACAGGGTTTTTGGAACTGGAAACACCATATATTTT. It encodes CASNPRDRVFGTGNTIYF.

This chain uses TRBV6-5 with TRBJ1-4, with D possibly being TRBD1 (5 bases). V shed 6 bases and J shed 7 bases, with 15 bases lying between them. The CDR3 runs to 14 residues. Germline V gene lookup returns CDR1 MNHEY and CDR2 SVGAGI. CDR3 bases: TGTGCCAGCAGCCCCCGGGGGTGGGGTGAAAAACTGTTTTTT. This codes for CASSPRGWGEKLFF.

Only one count was recorded for this clone. V and J are TRBV6-5 and TRBJ2-7; 8 nucleotides match TRBD1. Germline CDR1 is MNHEY and CDR2 is SVGAGI. The V gene end was trimmed by 6 bases and the J gene end by 3 bases; junction bases not matched to a gene: 7. CDR3 size: 14 residues. CDR3 sequence: CASRRTGRNYEQYF. CDR3 sequence (DNA): TGTGCCAGCAGGCGGACAGGGAGGAACTACGAGCAGTACTTC.

The chain recombines TRBV3-1 (or the pseudogene TRBV3-2) with TRBJ2-1; 9 bases agree with TRBD1. The CDR3 length is 15 residues. V lost 4 bases to trimming and J lost 6 bases; unmatched junction nucleotides: 7. Germline-derived CDR1 and CDR2 are LGHDT and YNNKEL (reference sequence). CDR3 nucleotides: TGTGCCAGCAGCCCCACGGGACAGGGACGCAATGAGCAGTTCTTC. It encodes CASSPTGQGRNEQFF.

J is TRBJ1-3 and V is TRBV18; D possibly corresponds to TRBD1 (6 bases). This CDR3 contains 16 residues. Trimming cost V 1 base and J 3 bases, with 13 bases left between them. CDR1 and CDR2 from the germline V gene are KGHSH and LQKENI. The DNA for the CDR3 is TGTGCCAGCTCACCACGAATCCAGGGGTATGGAAACACCATATATTTT. Amino acids: CASSPRIQGYGNTIYF.

This clone was recorded a few times. In DNA, the CDR3 is TGTGCCAGCAGCACCGGGAATTCACCCCTCCACTTT. Protein sequence: CASSTGNSPLHF. The V call is TRBV6-2 or TRBV6-3, the J call TRBJ1-6; D is ambiguous. The germline gives CDR1 MNHEY, CDR2 SVGEGT. V was shortened by 6 bases and J by 7 bases, with 7 bases between the two germline ends. CDR3 size: 12 residues.